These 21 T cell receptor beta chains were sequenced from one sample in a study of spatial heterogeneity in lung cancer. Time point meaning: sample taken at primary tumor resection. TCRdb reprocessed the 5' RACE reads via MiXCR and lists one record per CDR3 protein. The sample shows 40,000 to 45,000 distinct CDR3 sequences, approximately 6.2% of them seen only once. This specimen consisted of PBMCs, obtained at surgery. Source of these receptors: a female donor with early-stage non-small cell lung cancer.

The CDR3 DNA follows: TGTGCCAGCAGCCGCGACGGACTAGCGGGGGGGCCAGATACGCAGTATTTT. Its protein is CASSRDGLAGGPDTQYF. J is TRBJ2-3 and V is TRBV7-9; 15 bases are a match to TRBD2. The CDR3 consists of 17 residues. The germline CDR1 and CDR2 sequences are SEHNR and FQNEAQ (reference sequence). V shed 5 bases and J 4 bases; nucleotides not matched to a gene: 7. The full variable domain, with the rest looked up from reference TRBV7-9 and TRBJ2-3, is DTGVSQNPRHKITKRGQNVTFRCDPISEHNRLYWYRQTLGQGPEFLTYFQNEAQLEKSRLLSDRFSAERPKGSFSTLEIQRTEQGDSAMYLCASSRDGLAGGPDTQYFGPGTRLTVL.

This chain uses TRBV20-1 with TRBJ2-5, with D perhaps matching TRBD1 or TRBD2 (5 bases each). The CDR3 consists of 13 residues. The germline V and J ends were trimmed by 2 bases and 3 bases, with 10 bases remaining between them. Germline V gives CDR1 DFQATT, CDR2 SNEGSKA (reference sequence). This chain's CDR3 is CSARKLGEETQYF. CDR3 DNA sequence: TGCAGTGCTAGAAAACTAGGGGAAGAGACCCAGTACTTC.

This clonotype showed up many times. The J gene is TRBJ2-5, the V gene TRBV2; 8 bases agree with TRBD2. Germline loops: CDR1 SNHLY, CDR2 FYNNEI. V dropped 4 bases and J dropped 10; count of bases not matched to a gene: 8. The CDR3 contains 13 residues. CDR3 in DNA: TGTGCCAGCAGTGGGCCTACGGCGGGGGGCCAGTACTTC. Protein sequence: CASSGPTAGGQYF.

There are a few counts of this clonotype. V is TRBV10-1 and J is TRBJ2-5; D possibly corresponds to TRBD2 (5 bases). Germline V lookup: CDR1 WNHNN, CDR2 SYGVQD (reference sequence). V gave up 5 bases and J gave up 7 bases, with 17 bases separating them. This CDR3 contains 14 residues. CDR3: CASSLGVQDATQYF. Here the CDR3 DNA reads TGCGCCAGCAGTCTGGGAGTTCAGGATGCGACCCAGTACTTC.

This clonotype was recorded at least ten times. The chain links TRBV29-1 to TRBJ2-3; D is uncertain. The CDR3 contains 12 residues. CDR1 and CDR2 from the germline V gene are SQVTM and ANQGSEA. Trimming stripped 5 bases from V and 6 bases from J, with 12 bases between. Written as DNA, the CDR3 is TGCAGCGTTAAACCTGTCGGGGATACGCAGTATTTT. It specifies CSVKPVGDTQYF.

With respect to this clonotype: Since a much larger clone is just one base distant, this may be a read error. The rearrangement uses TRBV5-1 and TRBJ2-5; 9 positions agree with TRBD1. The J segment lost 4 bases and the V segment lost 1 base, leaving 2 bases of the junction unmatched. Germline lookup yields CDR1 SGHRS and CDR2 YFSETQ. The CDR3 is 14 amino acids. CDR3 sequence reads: CASSLMGQGETQYF. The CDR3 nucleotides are TGCGCCAGCAGCTTGATGGGACAGGGAGAGACCCAGTACTTC.

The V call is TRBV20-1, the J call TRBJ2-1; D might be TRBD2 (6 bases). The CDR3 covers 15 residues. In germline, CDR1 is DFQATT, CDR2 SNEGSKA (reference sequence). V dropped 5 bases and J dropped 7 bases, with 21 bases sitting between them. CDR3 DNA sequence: TGCAGTGCTCGTAAGGCGGGGACGGCGGGGAATGAGCAGTTCTTC. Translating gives CSARKAGTAGNEQFF.

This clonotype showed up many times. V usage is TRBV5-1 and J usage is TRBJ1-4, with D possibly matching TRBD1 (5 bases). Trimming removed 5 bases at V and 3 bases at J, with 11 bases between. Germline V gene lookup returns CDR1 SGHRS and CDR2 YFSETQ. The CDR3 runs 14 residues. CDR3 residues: CASRPGASNEKLFF. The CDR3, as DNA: TGCGCCAGCAGGCCCGGGGCCTCTAATGAAAAACTGTTTTTT.

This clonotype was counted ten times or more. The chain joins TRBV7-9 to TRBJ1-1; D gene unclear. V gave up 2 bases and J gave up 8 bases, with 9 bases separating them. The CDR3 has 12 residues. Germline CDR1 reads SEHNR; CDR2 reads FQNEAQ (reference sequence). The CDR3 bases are TGTGCCAGCAGCTTATCGTTGTCAGAAGCTTTCTTT. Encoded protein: CASSLSLSEAFF. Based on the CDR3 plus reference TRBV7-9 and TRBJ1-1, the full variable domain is DTGVSQNPRHKITKRGQNVTFRCDPISEHNRLYWYRQTLGQGPEFLTYFQNEAQLEKSRLLSDRFSAERPKGSFSTLEIQRTEQGDSAMYLCASSLSLSEAFFGQGTRLTVV.

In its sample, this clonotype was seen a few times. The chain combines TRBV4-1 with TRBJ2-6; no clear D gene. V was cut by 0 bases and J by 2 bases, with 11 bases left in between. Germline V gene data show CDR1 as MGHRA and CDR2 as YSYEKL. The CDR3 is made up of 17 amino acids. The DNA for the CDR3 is TGCGCCAGCAGCCAAGACTTTCCCGTCCCTGGGGCCAACGTCCTGACTTTC. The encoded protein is CASSQDFPVPGANVLTF.

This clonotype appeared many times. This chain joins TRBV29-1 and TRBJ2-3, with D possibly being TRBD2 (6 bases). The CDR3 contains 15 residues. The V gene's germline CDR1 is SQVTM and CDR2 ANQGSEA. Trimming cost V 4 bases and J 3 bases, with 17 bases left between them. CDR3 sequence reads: CSVAYRGLTTDTQYF. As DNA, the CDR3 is TGCAGCGTTGCCTATAGGGGACTGACGACAGATACGCAGTATTTT.

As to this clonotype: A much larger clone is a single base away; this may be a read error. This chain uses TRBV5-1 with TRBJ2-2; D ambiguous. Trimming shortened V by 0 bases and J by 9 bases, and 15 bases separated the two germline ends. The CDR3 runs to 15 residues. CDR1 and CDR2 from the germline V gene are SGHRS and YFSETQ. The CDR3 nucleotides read TGCGCCAGCAGCTTGGAGGCAGGAAAGACCTGGGAGCTGTTTTTT. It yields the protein CASSLEAGKTWELFF.

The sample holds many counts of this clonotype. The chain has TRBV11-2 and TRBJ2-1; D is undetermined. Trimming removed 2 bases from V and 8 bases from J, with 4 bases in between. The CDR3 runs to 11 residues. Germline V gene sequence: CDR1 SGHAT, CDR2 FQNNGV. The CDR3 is CASSLSHEQFF. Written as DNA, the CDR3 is TGTGCCAGCAGCTTATCCCATGAGCAGTTCTTC.

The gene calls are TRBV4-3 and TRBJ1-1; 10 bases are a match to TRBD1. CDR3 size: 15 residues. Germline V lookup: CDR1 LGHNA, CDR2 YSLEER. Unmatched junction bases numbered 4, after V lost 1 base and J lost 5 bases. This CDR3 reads CASSQGQGARTEAFF. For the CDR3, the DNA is TGCGCCAGCAGCCAAGGACAGGGGGCAAGGACTGAAGCTTTCTTT.

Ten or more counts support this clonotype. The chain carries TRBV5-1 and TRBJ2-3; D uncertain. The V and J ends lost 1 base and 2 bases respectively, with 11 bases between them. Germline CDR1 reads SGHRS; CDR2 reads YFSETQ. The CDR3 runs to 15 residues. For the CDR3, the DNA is TGCGCCAGCAGCTTGCAGGCCCCGGACACAGATACGCAGTATTTT. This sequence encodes CASSLQAPDTDTQYF.

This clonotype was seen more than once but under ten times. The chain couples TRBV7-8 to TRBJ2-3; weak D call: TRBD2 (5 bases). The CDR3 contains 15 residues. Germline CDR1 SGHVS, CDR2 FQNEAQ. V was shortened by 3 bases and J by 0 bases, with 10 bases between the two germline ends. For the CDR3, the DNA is TGTGCCAGCAGCTTCGACGGGATTAGCACAGATACGCAGTATTTT. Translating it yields CASSFDGISTDTQYF.

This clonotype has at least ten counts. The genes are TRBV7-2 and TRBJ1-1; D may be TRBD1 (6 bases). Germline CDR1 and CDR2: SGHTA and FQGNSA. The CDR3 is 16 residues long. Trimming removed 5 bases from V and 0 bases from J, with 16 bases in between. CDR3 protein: CASSREGGRMNTEAFF. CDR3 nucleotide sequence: TGTGCCAGCAGCCGTGAAGGGGGACGGATGAACACTGAAGCTTTCTTT.

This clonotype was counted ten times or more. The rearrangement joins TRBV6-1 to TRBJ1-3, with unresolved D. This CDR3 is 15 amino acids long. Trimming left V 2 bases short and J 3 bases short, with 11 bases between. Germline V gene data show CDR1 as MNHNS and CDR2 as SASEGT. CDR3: CASSEPGSIGNTIYF. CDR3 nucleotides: TGTGCCAGCAGTGAACCGGGGTCCATTGGAAACACCATATATTTT.

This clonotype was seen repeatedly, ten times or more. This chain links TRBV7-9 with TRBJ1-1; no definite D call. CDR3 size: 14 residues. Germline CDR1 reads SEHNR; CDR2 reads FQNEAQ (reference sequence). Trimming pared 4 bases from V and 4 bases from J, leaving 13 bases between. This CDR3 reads CASSSLSTATEAFF. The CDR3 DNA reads TGTGCCAGCAGCTCCCTATCGACGGCCACTGAAGCTTTCTTT.

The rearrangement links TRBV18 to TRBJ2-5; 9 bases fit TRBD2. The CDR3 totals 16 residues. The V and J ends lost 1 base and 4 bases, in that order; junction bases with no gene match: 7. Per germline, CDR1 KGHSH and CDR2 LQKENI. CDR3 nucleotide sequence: TGTGCCAGCTCACCACTTCCCAGCGGGGGGTCAGAGACCCAGTACTTC. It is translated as CASSPLPSGGSETQYF.

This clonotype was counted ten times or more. CDR3 loop: CASSVGASSQSTDTQYF. In DNA form, the CDR3 reads TGTGCCAGCAGCGTAGGGGCCTCTTCCCAAAGCACAGATACGCAGTATTTT. This sequence joins TRBV9 and TRBJ2-3, with D unresolved. The V gene's germline CDR1 is SGDLS and CDR2 YYNGEE. The CDR3 contains 17 residues. Trimming left V 0 bases short and J 0 bases short, with 14 bases between.